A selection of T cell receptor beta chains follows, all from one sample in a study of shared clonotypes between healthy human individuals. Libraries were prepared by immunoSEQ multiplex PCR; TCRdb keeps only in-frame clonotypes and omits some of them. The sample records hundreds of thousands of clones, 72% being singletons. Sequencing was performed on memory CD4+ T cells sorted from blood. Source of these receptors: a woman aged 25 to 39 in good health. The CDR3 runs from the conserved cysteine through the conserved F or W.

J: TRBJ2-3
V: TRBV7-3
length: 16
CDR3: CASSLRPREGPDTQYF

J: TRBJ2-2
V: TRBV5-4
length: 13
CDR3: CASSFALAGELFF

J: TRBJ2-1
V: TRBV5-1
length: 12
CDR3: CASGRGYNEQFF

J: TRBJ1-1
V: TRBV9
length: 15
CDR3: CASSVATGQNTEAFF

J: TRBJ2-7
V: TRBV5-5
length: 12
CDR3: CASSLGNYEQYF

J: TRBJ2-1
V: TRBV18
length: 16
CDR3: CASSPQGPPSYNEQFF

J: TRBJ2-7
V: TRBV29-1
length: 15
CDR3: CSVRDRALSSYEQYF

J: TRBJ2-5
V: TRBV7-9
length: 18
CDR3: CASSSGTVSRGDQETQYF

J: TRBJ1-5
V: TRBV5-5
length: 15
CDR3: CASSSDGLRNQPQHF

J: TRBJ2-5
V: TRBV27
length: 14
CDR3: CASRITGLLETQYF

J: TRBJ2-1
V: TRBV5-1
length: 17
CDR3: CASSFRGTSGTTDEQFF